This T cell receptor beta chain was retrieved from a study of Tregs in tolerant kidney transplant recipients. General study findings and limits: Biological reproducibility was not directly addressed, but technical replication error appeared minimal. Changing PCR primers prevented nucleotide comparison between some patients' samples.

The CDR3 contains 13 residues. Trimming pared 2 bases from V and 8 bases from J, leaving 12 bases between. Germline assignment: CDR1 LNHDA and CDR2 SQIVND (reference sequence). CD4+CD25+CD127- Tregs, CD4+CD25- non-Tregs, CD4 and CD8 cells were sorted. Regulatory T cells were sorted from thawed PBMCs rested overnight at 37°C with approximately 210 IU/ml IL-2. This clone occurred once. Its antigen is unidentified. The protocol was immunoSEQ multiplex PCR, while the TCRdb copy is restricted to in-frame clones and leaves out a portion. Among 50,000 to 75,000 clones listed, 70% to 90% were seen once. This clonotype was sampled from a human donor who received a combined kidney and bone marrow transplant. The specimen was Tregs from blood, collected before the transplant. The chain links TRBV19 to TRBJ1-2, with a tentative D call TRBD1 (6 bases). CDR3 residues: CASSITDRRGYTF. In nucleotides, the CDR3 is TGTGCCAGTAGTATAACGGACAGAAGGGGCTACACCTTC.